The 9 T cell receptor beta chains below all came from one sample that was sequenced in a study of monozygotic twins with inflammatory bowel disease. For each CDR3 protein, TCRdb gives one entry from its re-call of the 5' RACE reads, without DNA. The specimen's table records 210,000 or so distinct CDR3 sequences. Input material: blood. The receptors here all came from a human donor with ulcerative colitis or Crohn's disease, or a healthy co-twin of an affected twin (not recorded which).

The chain couples TRBV28 to TRBJ1-2; the TCRdb D gene call, TRBD1, has no DNA to confirm it. The CDR3 length is 13 residues. Germline V gives CDR1 MDHEN, CDR2 SYDVKM. CDR3 sequence: CASSLGGFYGYTF.

The J gene is TRBJ1-1, the V gene TRBV7-3. This CDR3 region has 14 residues. The germline CDR1 and CDR2 sequences are SGHTA and FQGTGA. This CDR3 reads CASSLNPVGTEAFF.

This sequence joins TRBV9 and TRBJ2-1; checking the TCRdb D call of TRBD2 is not possible without DNA. From germline, CDR1 is SGDLS and CDR2 YYNGEE. The CDR3 is 11 residues long. The CDR3 sequence is CASSQRGEQFF. Full variable domain (remainder filled in from reference TRBV9 and TRBJ2-1): DSGVTQTPKHLITATGQRVTLRCSPRSGDLSVYWYQQSLDQGLQFLIQYYNGEERAKGNILERFSAQQFPDLHSELNLSSLELGDSALYFCASSQRGEQFFGPGTRLTVL.

The chain is built from TRBV7-8 and TRBJ2-3; with no DNA, the TCRdb D assignment of TRBD1 cannot be verified. Germline assignment: CDR1 SGHVS and CDR2 FQNEAQ. The CDR3 extends over 14 amino acids. The CDR3 here is CASSFGGGGDTQYF.

The V call is TRBV6-5, the J call TRBJ1-2. This CDR3 has 15 residues. CDR1 is MNHEY, CDR2 SVGAGI, per germline. This chain's CDR3 is CASSYSIPRSDGYTF.

The rearrangement links TRBV28 to TRBJ1-2; without DNA, the TCRdb call of TRBD1 cannot be checked. Germline V gene sequence: CDR1 MDHEN, CDR2 SYDVKM. This CDR3 contains 11 residues. This CDR3 reads CASRGTYGYTF.

This chain uses TRBV7-9 with TRBJ1-2; TCRdb's D call of TRBD1 is untestable without DNA. Germline CDR1 and CDR2: SEHNR and FQNEAQ (reference sequence). The CDR3 has 16 amino acids. CDR3 in amino acids: CASSALGQGIRYGYTF.

The V gene is TRBV5-1, the J gene TRBJ1-1; TCRdb's D gene call, TRBD1, goes unchecked for lack of DNA. This CDR3 is built from 15 residues. Germline CDR1 is SGHRS and CDR2 is YFSETQ. CDR3 in amino acids: CASSPQGAQNTEAFF.

The chain employs TRBV7-8 and TRBJ2-7; checking the TCRdb D call of TRBD2 is not possible without DNA. The length of the CDR3 is 14 residues. CDR1 and CDR2 from the germline V gene are SGHVS and FQNEAQ. The CDR3 sequence is CASSLTSGRNEQYF.